This TCR beta chain was sequenced for a study of blood T cell repertoires in COVID-19. The count of this clone is one. The CDR3 extends over 13 amino acids. From germline, CDR1 is LGHDT and CDR2 YNNKEL (reference sequence). J was trimmed by 3 bases and V by 8 bases; bases with no gene match: 4. The protocol was immunoSEQ multiplex PCR, while the TCRdb copy is restricted to in-frame clones and leaves out a portion. The sample has under 250,000 clones; about 78% are singletons. The sample consisted of peripheral blood. The clonotype comes from an older woman with acute or convalescent COVID-19. This sequence joins TRBV3-1 (or the pseudogene TRBV3-2) and TRBJ2-7; 10 bases fit TRBD2. The CDR3 bases are TGTGCCAGCGGGGCTAGCGGGAGCTACGAGCAGTACTTC. Residues: CASGASGSYEQYF.